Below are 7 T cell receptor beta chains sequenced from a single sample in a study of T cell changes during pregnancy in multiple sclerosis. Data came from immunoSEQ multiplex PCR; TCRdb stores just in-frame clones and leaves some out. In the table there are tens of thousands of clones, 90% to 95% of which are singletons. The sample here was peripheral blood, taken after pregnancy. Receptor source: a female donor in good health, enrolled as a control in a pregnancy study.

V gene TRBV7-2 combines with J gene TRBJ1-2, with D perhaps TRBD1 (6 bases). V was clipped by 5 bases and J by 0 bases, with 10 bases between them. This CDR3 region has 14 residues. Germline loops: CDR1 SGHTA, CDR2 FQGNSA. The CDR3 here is CASSPRDTNYGYTF. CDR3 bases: TGTGCCAGCAGCCCTAGGGACACTAACTATGGCTACACCTTC.

CDR3 region: CASSQERSVAGMSGTYEQYF. The CDR3 DNA sequence: TGTGCCAGCAGCCAAGAAAGGTCGGTAGCGGGGATGTCTGGGACCTACGAGCAGTACTTC. This sequence joins TRBV4-2 and TRBJ2-7, with 8 positions matching TRBD2. V was clipped by 0 bases and J by 2 bases; unmatched bases: 18. CDR3 size: 20 residues. In germline, CDR1 is LGHNA, CDR2 YNFKEQ.

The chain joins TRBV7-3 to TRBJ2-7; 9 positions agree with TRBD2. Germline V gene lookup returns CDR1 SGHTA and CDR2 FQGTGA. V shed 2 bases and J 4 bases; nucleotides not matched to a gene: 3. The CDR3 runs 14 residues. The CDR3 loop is CASSLAGGGYEQYF. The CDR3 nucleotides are TGTGCCAGCAGCTTAGCGGGGGGGGGATACGAGCAGTACTTC.

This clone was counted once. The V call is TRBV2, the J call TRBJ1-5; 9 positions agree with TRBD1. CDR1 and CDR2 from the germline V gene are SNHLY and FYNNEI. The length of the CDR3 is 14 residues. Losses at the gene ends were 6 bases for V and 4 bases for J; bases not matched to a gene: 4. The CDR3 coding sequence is TGTGCCAGCAGCGGGACAGGGCAAAATCAGCCCCAGCATTTT. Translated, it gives CASSGTGQNQPQHF.

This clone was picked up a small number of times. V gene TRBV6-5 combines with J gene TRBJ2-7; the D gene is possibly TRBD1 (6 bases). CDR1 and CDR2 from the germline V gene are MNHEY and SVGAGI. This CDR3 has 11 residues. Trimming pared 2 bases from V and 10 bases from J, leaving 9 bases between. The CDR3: CASSYRQVQYF. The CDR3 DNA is TGTGCCAGCAGTTACAGACAGGTCCAGTACTTC.

The DNA for the CDR3 is TGTGCCAGTACCGCCCTCGCCGACTGGGTCCAGACTAGCAGGGCCGGCGGGGAGCTGTTTTTT. As protein: CASTALADWVQTSRAGGELFF. This chain joins TRBV19 and TRBJ2-2, with 7 bases lining up with TRBD2. The germline CDR1 and CDR2 sequences are LNHDA and SQIVND (reference sequence). CDR3 length: 21 residues. Germline trimming cut 7 bases from V and 7 bases from J; bases unmatched to any gene: 30. Complete variable domain (other parts from reference TRBV19 and TRBJ2-2): DGGITQSPKYLFRKEGQNVTLSCEQNLNHDAMYWYRQDPGQGLRLIYYSQIVNDFQKGDIAEGYSVSREKKESFPLTVTSAQKNPTAFYLCASTALADWVQTSRAGGELFFGEGSRLTVL.

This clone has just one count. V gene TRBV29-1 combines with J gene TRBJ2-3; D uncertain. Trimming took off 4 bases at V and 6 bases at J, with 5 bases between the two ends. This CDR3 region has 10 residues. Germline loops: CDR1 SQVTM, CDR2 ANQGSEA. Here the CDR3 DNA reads TGCAGCGTTGTCGGGGATACGCAGTATTTT. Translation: CSVVGDTQYF.